These T cell receptor beta chains were read from a single sample in a study of radiotherapy plus CTLA-4 blockade in lung cancer. The table came from immunoSEQ multiplex PCR; TCRdb's copy has only in-frame clones and leaves some out. The sample holds about 98,000 clones; around four fifths are singletons and the top ten take 3% to 3.5%. The sequencing used peripheral blood, collected from a patient treated with radiotherapy plus ipilimumab. Source of these receptors: a human donor with non-small cell lung cancer who had a partial response to radiotherapy plus ipilimumab. Each CDR3 is given without its conserved first and last residue. Each record gives: CDR3 protein, J gene, V gene.

CDR3aa: ASSIDWAGGYT
j_gene: TRBJ1-2
v_gene: TRBV2

CDR3aa: ASRPLTGIAEAF
j_gene: TRBJ1-1
v_gene: TRBV28

CDR3aa: ASSDSTVQETQY
j_gene: TRBJ2-5
v_gene: TRBV6-1

CDR3aa: AAQMNTEAF
j_gene: TRBJ1-1
v_gene: TRBV2

CDR3aa: ASSPRTVNTEAF
j_gene: TRBJ1-1
v_gene: TRBV7-2

CDR3aa: ATSSGLAGYSYNEQF
j_gene: TRBJ2-1
v_gene: TRBV15

CDR3aa: ASSLLGDTQY
j_gene: TRBJ2-3
v_gene: TRBV7-3

CDR3aa: ASSNRGITNEKLF
j_gene: TRBJ1-4
v_gene: TRBV28

CDR3aa: ASSLNTNTEAF
j_gene: TRBJ1-1
v_gene: TRBV7-2

CDR3aa: ASSTERRSNQPQH
j_gene: TRBJ1-5
v_gene: TRBV19

CDR3aa: ASSWGDFAGEKLF
j_gene: TRBJ1-4
v_gene: TRBV5-1

CDR3aa: ASRRSGLH
j_gene: TRBJ1-6
v_gene: TRBV6-1

CDR3aa: ASSLNYGYT
j_gene: TRBJ1-2
v_gene: TRBV28

CDR3aa: ASSPQAGARETQY
j_gene: TRBJ2-5
v_gene: TRBV7-3

CDR3aa: ASSPTPGQGYAGELF
j_gene: TRBJ2-2
v_gene: TRBV11-3

CDR3aa: ASSYSSTGGSQPQH
j_gene: TRBJ1-5
v_gene: TRBV6-6

CDR3aa: ASSSRHSEAF
j_gene: TRBJ1-1
v_gene: TRBV7-2

CDR3aa: ASSPKSGTSGRVQETQY
j_gene: TRBJ2-5
v_gene: TRBV9

CDR3aa: ASSESAGTSGNNEQF
j_gene: TRBJ2-1
v_gene: TRBV10-1

CDR3aa: ASSLEVGGAPPDTQY
j_gene: TRBJ2-3
v_gene: TRBV7-6

CDR3aa: ASGQGTETPQH
j_gene: TRBJ1-5
v_gene: TRBV9

CDR3aa: ASSTTSGTDYEQY
j_gene: TRBJ2-7
v_gene: TRBV7-2

CDR3aa: ASSMDRGEQF
j_gene: TRBJ2-1
v_gene: TRBV5-1

CDR3aa: AGSLTGYQETQY
j_gene: TRBJ2-5
v_gene: TRBV27

CDR3aa: ASSLGQENSYEQY
j_gene: TRBJ2-7
v_gene: TRBV28

CDR3aa: ASSLWSSGANVLT
j_gene: TRBJ2-6
v_gene: TRBV5-4

CDR3aa: ATSGRAYNEQF
j_gene: TRBJ2-1
v_gene: TRBV27

CDR3aa: ASSLRQSDNEQF
j_gene: TRBJ2-1
v_gene: TRBV7-2

CDR3aa: ASTQTSGNYEQY
j_gene: TRBJ2-7
v_gene: TRBV6-1

CDR3aa: ASSEELYSYEQY
j_gene: TRBJ2-7
v_gene: TRBV6-1

CDR3aa: ASSPGVSSGREEQY
j_gene: TRBJ2-7
v_gene: TRBV18

CDR3aa: ASSLYGAGRNSGNTIY
j_gene: TRBJ1-3
v_gene: TRBV7-2

CDR3aa: ASKYSGTGGEQY
j_gene: TRBJ2-7
v_gene: TRBV6-1

CDR3aa: ASSRPGASEQY
j_gene: TRBJ2-7
v_gene: TRBV7-2

CDR3aa: ASSMDRGLRGYT
j_gene: TRBJ1-2
v_gene: TRBV6-6

CDR3aa: ASSMVSDRDRSGYT
j_gene: TRBJ1-2
v_gene: TRBV19

CDR3aa: ASSQGTSGVDTQY
j_gene: TRBJ2-3
v_gene: TRBV4-2

CDR3aa: ASRTRLALYEQY
j_gene: TRBJ2-7
v_gene: TRBV27

CDR3aa: ASSPDSPYGYT
j_gene: TRBJ1-2
v_gene: TRBV5-1

CDR3aa: ASSLFTGELF
j_gene: TRBJ2-2
v_gene: TRBV28

CDR3aa: ASSVRTSSSYNEQF
j_gene: TRBJ2-1
v_gene: TRBV6-1

CDR3aa: AWTVNSGNTIY
j_gene: TRBJ1-3
v_gene: TRBV30

CDR3aa: ASSWALGQGVGEQY
j_gene: TRBJ2-7
v_gene: TRBV7-8

CDR3aa: ASSPSGTGSEKLF
j_gene: TRBJ1-4
v_gene: TRBV18

CDR3aa: ASSLGGGEGTEAF
j_gene: TRBJ1-1
v_gene: TRBV5-4

CDR3aa: ASLSGVTMNTEAF
j_gene: TRBJ1-1
v_gene: TRBV2

CDR3aa: AWSRGSGGVGKLF
j_gene: TRBJ1-4
v_gene: TRBV30

CDR3aa: ASSSLNTGELF
j_gene: TRBJ2-2
v_gene: TRBV5-1

CDR3aa: ASSFEGADTQY
j_gene: TRBJ2-3
v_gene: TRBV7-9

CDR3aa: AVGQGRRTGANVLT
j_gene: TRBJ2-6
v_gene: TRBV6-6

CDR3aa: SVAGGGSTYEQY
j_gene: TRBJ2-7
v_gene: TRBV29-1

CDR3aa: ASSLRTSGSTDTQY
j_gene: TRBJ2-3
v_gene: TRBV11-2

CDR3aa: ASSLGSGMGGYT
j_gene: TRBJ1-2
v_gene: TRBV5-5

CDR3aa: AGTSGKLTGELF
j_gene: TRBJ2-2
v_gene: TRBV30

CDR3aa: ASSLRRGANTGELF
j_gene: TRBJ2-2
v_gene: TRBV5-1

CDR3aa: ATSSYSGTGKGYT
j_gene: TRBJ1-2
v_gene: TRBV15

CDR3aa: AWSLMGGNGYNSPLH
j_gene: TRBJ1-6
v_gene: TRBV30

CDR3aa: ASSPRTGGRETQY
j_gene: TRBJ2-5
v_gene: TRBV14